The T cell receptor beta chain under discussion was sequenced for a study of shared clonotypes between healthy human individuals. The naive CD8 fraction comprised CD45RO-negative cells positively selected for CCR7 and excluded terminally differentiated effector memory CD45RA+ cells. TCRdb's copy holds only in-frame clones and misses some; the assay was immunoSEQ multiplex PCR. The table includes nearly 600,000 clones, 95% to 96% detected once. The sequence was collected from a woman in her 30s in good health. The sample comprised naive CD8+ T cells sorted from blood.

This chain's CDR3 is CASSLVGANVLTF. For the CDR3, the DNA is TGCGCCAGCAGCTTGGTTGGGGCCAACGTCCTGACTTTC. The chain recombines TRBV5-1 with TRBJ2-6; D gene uncertain. Trimming cost V 0 bases and J 3 bases, with 1 base left between them. The CDR3 contains 13 residues. From germline, CDR1 is SGHRS and CDR2 YFSETQ.